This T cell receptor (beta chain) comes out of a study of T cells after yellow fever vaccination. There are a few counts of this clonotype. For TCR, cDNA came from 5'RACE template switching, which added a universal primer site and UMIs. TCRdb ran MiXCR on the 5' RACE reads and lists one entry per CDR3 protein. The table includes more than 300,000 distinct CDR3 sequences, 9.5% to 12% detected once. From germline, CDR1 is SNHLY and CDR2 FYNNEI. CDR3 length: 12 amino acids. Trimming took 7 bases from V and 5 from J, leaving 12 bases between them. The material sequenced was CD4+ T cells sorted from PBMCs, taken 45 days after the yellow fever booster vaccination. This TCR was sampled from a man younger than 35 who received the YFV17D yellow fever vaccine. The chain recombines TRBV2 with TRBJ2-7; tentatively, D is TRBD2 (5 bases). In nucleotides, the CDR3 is TGTGCCAGCAAGCGGCAGCCCAACGAGCAGTACTTC. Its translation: CASKRQPNEQYF.